This TCR beta chain was documented in a study of vaccination effects on CD4 cells after COVID-19. At the level of the study: Post-vaccine specimens arrived a median 72 days past the second dose.

This clone occurred a few times. Its specificity is not known. With approximately ten days of culture completed, CD4+ T cells were isolated. Participants got two doses of BNT162b2 or mRNA-1273 vaccine. On day 3 and again on day 7, half the medium was replaced with IL-2 medium. Germline trimming cut 2 bases from V and 6 bases from J; bases unmatched to any gene: 5. This CDR3 is 14 amino acids long. Germline CDR1 is MNHNY and CDR2 is SVGAGI (reference sequence). TCRdb keeps only in-frame clones here, not all; method: immunoSEQ multiplex PCR. Of tens of thousands of clones listed, 73% are singletons. The TCR comes from a human donor who received a COVID-19 vaccine. The chain couples TRBV6-6 to TRBJ1-2, with 8 bases that match TRBD1. Source: CD4+ T cells from PBMCs cultured without peptide, taken after COVID-19 vaccination. For the CDR3, the DNA is TGTGCCAGCAGTTACCGCGGACAGGGCGATGGCTACACCTTC. Translated, it gives CASSYRGQGDGYTF.